Below are 7 T cell receptor beta chains sequenced from a single sample in a study of early T cells in non-severe SARS-CoV-2 infection (dated by TCRdb to the early 2020s). The library was made by 5' RACE. TCRdb records NextSeq 500 as the sequencer. TCRdb reprocessing: public reads trimmed at Q25 with fastp, clones called with MiXCR, in-frame beta chains kept. Every CDR3 protein is listed once, alongside the most common genes and DNA of its rows. The sample yields tens of thousands of distinct CDR3 sequences; roughly 11% were counted once. The biggest ten clones account for 5% to 7% of the sample. The sample here was whole blood, taken at baseline. These receptors were obtained from an adult who was a healthcare worker with PCR-confirmed SARS-CoV-2 infection or an uninfected control (not recorded which).

This chain joins TRBV6-2 or TRBV6-3 and TRBJ2-7; no clear D. This CDR3 has 15 residues. Trimming cost V 4 bases and J 0 bases, with 13 bases left between them. CDR1 and CDR2 from the germline V gene are MNHEY and SVGEGT. The CDR3 here is CASSSPGPDSYEQYF. CDR3 bases: TGTGCCAGCAGTTCCCCTGGACCGGACTCCTACGAGCAGTACTTC.

This chain links TRBV27 with TRBJ2-1; D unclear. V shed 6 bases and J shed 0 bases, with 15 bases lying between them. Per the germline V gene, CDR1 is MNHEY and CDR2 is SMNVEV (reference sequence). The CDR3 covers 16 residues. DNA of the CDR3: TGTGCCAGCAGACTCTATAGCACGAGCTCCTACAATGAGCAGTTCTTC. Translation: CASRLYSTSSYNEQFF.

This clonotype was seen more than once but under ten times. This rearrangement joins TRBV7-9 to TRBJ2-5; 9 positions match TRBD2. The germline CDR1 and CDR2 sequences are SEHNR and FQNEAQ (reference sequence). The J segment lost 0 bases and the V segment lost 1 base, leaving 9 bases of the junction unmatched. The CDR3 loop spans 18 amino acids. The CDR3 reads CASSLEFGTSLNQETQYF. The CDR3 DNA follows: TGTGCCAGCAGCTTAGAGTTTGGGACTAGCCTTAACCAAGAGACCCAGTACTTC.

This clonotype was counted only a few times. The J gene is TRBJ2-7, the V gene TRBV6-5, with 8 bases matching TRBD2. This CDR3 is 18 amino acids long. Trimming removed 0 bases from V and 1 base from J; junction bases left unmatched: 11. Per germline, CDR1 MNHEY and CDR2 SVGAGI. CDR3 coding DNA: TGTGCCAGCAGTTACTCGATAACGGACCGGGGGGGTTCCTACGAGCAGTACTTC. It codes for CASSYSITDRGGSYEQYF.

The chain carries TRBV28 and TRBJ1-2; 9 positions match TRBD1. V dropped 1 base and J dropped 7; count of bases not matched to a gene: 10. This CDR3 comprises 16 residues. CDR1 and CDR2 from the germline V gene are MDHEN and SYDVKM. The DNA of the CDR3 is TGTGCCAGCAGTTTATCCGGGACAGGGCTTATCTCTGGCTACACCTTC. Amino acids: CASSLSGTGLISGYTF.

This rearrangement joins TRBV4-1 to TRBJ2-5; the D call may be TRBD1 or TRBD2 (5 bases each). Germline CDR1 MGHRA, CDR2 YSYEKL. This CDR3 has 13 residues. The V gene lost 8 bases and the J gene lost 5 bases, with 15 bases spanning the gap. The CDR3 loop reads CASGIEGQETQYF. The CDR3 nucleotides read TGCGCCAGCGGAATCGAGGGGCAGGAGACCCAGTACTTC.

This clonotype was seen repeatedly, ten times or more. The chain uses TRBV19 and TRBJ1-2, with no clear D. Germline-derived CDR1 and CDR2 are LNHDA and SQIVND (reference sequence). The CDR3 spans 11 residues. The ends were cut back, 8 bases at V and 11 bases at J, with 15 bases in the middle. The DNA of the CDR3 is TGTGCCAGTTGGAGACACCGGGAGTACACCTTC. Its protein product is CASWRHREYTF.